This record covers a single T cell receptor (beta chain). Its target is unknown. Here immunoSEQ multiplex PCR was the method, and the copy in TCRdb shows in-frame clones only, minus some. The sample consists of about 83,000 clones, approximately 88% of them appearing once. This CDR3 region has 13 residues. Unmatched junction bases numbered 6, after V lost 5 bases and J lost 8 bases. Germline loops: CDR1 MGHDK, CDR2 SYGVNS. The data were obtained in a study of graft-versus-host responses after intestinal transplantation. On the study more broadly: Each patient got anti-thymocyte globulin induction, then tacrolimus and steroids for around three years.

General study results and limits: Within the allografts of patients who had graft-donor T cell macrochimerism, graft-versus-host to host-versus-graft clonal ratios were high. Early after transplant, HvG clones declined as circulating GvH clones peaked.

This chain joins TRBV25-1 and TRBJ2-1, with TRBD1 matching 7 bases. This specimen was unstimulated CD4+ T cells sorted from spleen or lymph node cells, taken before intestinal transplant. This TCR was recovered from a human donor who received an intestinal transplant. As DNA, the CDR3 is TGTGCCAGCAGTAAGACAGGGTCCCATGAGCAGTTCTTC. Translating it yields CASSKTGSHEQFF. Supplemented by reference TRBV25-1 and TRBJ2-1, the full variable domain reads EADIYQTPRYLVIGTGKKITLECSQTMGHDKMYWYQQDPGMELHLIHYSYGVNSTEKGDLSSESTVSRIRTEHFPLTLESARPSHTSQYLCASSKTGSHEQFFGPGTRLTVL.